This T cell receptor beta chain was obtained from a study of cytomegalovirus exposure and HLA in healthy donors. Study-wide results and caveats: A missense DCLRE1C variant was associated with V- and J-gene trimming of TCR beta chains in a later analysis, and an independent cohort replicated the association.

CDR3 length: 17 amino acids. V dropped 0 bases and J dropped 8 bases, with 19 bases sitting between them. Per the germline V gene, CDR1 is LGHNA and CDR2 is YNFKEQ. In this sample, this clone turned up once. Its antigen is not known. This PCR relied on a set of 60 Vbeta primers and 13 Jbeta primers. TCRdb keeps only in-frame clones here, not all; method: immunoSEQ multiplex PCR. The table shows about 120,000 clones, with about 75% occurring only once. This receptor was obtained from a man aged 55 to 70 in good health and CMV-seropositive. Source material: PBMCs. The J gene is TRBJ1-4, the V gene TRBV4-2, with D hard to call. The CDR3 DNA reads TGTGCCAGCAGCCAAGATCCGGTCGGGTCGAGGTGGGAAAAACTGTTTTTT. This codes for CASSQDPVGSRWEKLFF.